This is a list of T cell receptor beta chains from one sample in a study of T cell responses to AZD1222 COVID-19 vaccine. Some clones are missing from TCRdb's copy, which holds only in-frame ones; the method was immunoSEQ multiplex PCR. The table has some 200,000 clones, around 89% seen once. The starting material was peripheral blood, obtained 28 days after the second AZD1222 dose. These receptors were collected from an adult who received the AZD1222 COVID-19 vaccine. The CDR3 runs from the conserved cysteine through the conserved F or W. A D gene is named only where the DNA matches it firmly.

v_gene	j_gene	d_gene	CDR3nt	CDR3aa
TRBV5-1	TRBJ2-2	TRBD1	TGCGCCAGCAGCCCCCACCCCGGGACAGGGGACACCGGGGAGCTGTTTTTT	CASSPHPGTGDTGELFF
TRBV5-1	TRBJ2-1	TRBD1	TGCGCCAGCAGCAGTGGACAGGGGGCCTACAATGAGCAGTTCTTC	CASSSGQGAYNEQFF
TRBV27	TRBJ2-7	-	TGTGCCAGCAGTTTAGGTCAGGCGAGCTCCTACGAGCAGTACTTC	CASSLGQASSYEQYF
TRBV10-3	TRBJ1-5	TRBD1	TGTGCCATCAGTGAGTTTCTACAGGGGGCCTCCAATCAGCCCCAGCATTTT	CAISEFLQGASNQPQHF
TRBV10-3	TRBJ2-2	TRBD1	TGTGCCATCAGTTGGGGGACAGACATGGCCGGGGAGCTGTTTTTT	CAISWGTDMAGELFF
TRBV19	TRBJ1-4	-	TGTGCCAGTAGTACCGGACAGAGTAATGAAAAACTGTTTTTT	CASSTGQSNEKLFF
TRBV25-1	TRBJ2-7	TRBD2	TGTGCCAGCAGTGAAGGGGGACTAGCGGGAGCCGCTTCCTACGAGCAGTACTTC	CASSEGGLAGAASYEQYF
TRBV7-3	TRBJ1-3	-	TGTGCCAGCAGCTTATCTGGTCCCTCTGGAAACACCATATATTTT	CASSLSGPSGNTIYF
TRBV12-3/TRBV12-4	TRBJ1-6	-	TGTGCCAGCAGTTTTGCGGGGAATTCACCCCTCCACTTT	CASSFAGNSPLHF
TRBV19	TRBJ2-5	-	TGTGCCAGTAGTATGAACGTAGGGATTACGGGGGAGACCCAGTACTTC	CASSMNVGITGETQYF
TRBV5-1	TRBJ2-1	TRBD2	TGCGCCAGCAGCAGGACTAGCGGCGCCTCCAATGAGCAGTTCTTC	CASSRTSGASNEQFF
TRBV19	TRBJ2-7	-	TGTGCCAGTAGTCGATTTTCTTTC	CASSRFSF